Following are 25 T cell receptor beta chains from one sample sequenced in a study of T cell changes during pregnancy in multiple sclerosis. Assay: immunoSEQ multiplex PCR; the TCRdb copy retains only in-frame clones and omits some. The table records approximately 97,000 clones, approximately 90% of them present only once. This specimen consisted of peripheral blood, obtained in the second trimester of pregnancy. These receptors were taken from a female donor in good health, enrolled as a control in a pregnancy study.

This rearrangement joins TRBV29-1 to TRBJ1-2; no definite D call. V gave up 6 bases and J gave up 3 bases, with 14 bases separating them. The CDR3 covers 13 residues. CDR1 and CDR2 from the germline V gene are SQVTM and ANQGSEA. The CDR3 here is CSVPSLGDYGYTF. CDR3 sequence (DNA): TGCAGCGTACCATCACTCGGGGACTATGGCTACACCTTC.

Within the sample, this clone is medium-sized. The chain uses TRBV5-4 and TRBJ2-7; D may be TRBD1 (5 bases). The V and J ends lost 0 bases and 2 bases respectively, with 12 bases between them. The CDR3 is 15 residues long. Germline assignment: CDR1 SGHNT and CDR2 YYREEE (reference sequence). CDR3 DNA sequence: TGTGCCAGCAGCTTGGTAGGGGCTGGGACCTACGAGCAGTACTTC. The encoded protein is CASSLVGAGTYEQYF.

The V call is TRBV6-5, the J call TRBJ1-1, with TRBD1 matching over 9 bases. Unmatched junction bases numbered 4, after V lost 8 bases and J lost 3 bases. The CDR3 spans 13 residues. The germline gives CDR1 MNHEY, CDR2 SVGAGI. The CDR3 DNA reads TGTGCCAGCCGGGGACAGGGCTACACTGAAGCTTTCTTT. It codes for CASRGQGYTEAFF.

The rearrangement links TRBV6-5 to TRBJ1-6, with D tentatively TRBD1 (6 bases). The CDR3 length is 16 residues. From germline, CDR1 is MNHEY and CDR2 SVGAGI. Trimming took off 0 bases at V and 1 base at J, with 7 bases between the two ends. This chain's CDR3 is CASSYSGQSYNSPLHF. DNA for the CDR3: TGTGCCAGCAGTTACTCTGGACAGTCCTATAATTCACCCCTCCACTTT.

The rearrangement links TRBV7-2 to TRBJ1-1; D unresolved. This CDR3 region has 12 residues. The germline V and J ends were trimmed by 3 bases and 8 bases, with 10 bases remaining between them. Germline V gives CDR1 SGHTA, CDR2 FQGNSA. The CDR3 loop reads CASSFITVEAFF. The DNA of the CDR3 is TGTGCCAGCAGCTTCATTACAGTCGAAGCTTTCTTT. Drawing the rest from reference TRBV7-2 and TRBJ1-1, the complete variable domain is GAGVSQSPSNKVTEKGKDVELRCDPISGHTALYWYRQSLGQGLEFLIYFQGNSAPDKSGLPSDRFSAERTGGSVSTLTIQRTQQEDSAVYLCASSFITVEAFFGQGTRLTVV.

The chain uses TRBV5-6 and TRBJ2-7; TRBD1 agrees at 10 bases. This CDR3 has 16 amino acids. Losses at the gene ends were 5 bases for V and 5 bases for J; bases not matched to a gene: 13. The germline gives CDR1 SGHDT, CDR2 YYEEEE. The chain's CDR3 is CASSAGTGDPGHEQYF. In DNA, the CDR3 is TGTGCCAGCAGTGCCGGGACAGGGGATCCTGGCCACGAGCAGTACTTC.

The chain employs TRBV4-3 and TRBJ1-1, with D uncertain. CDR3 size: 15 residues. The ends were cut back, 1 base at V and 3 bases at J, with 12 bases in the middle. Germline-derived CDR1 and CDR2 are LGHNA and YSLEER. DNA for the CDR3: TGCGCCAGCAGCCAAGTGTTTGCCAGATACACTGAAGCTTTCTTT. Translating it yields CASSQVFARYTEAFF.

The chain links TRBV25-1 to TRBJ2-1; weak D call: TRBD2 (6 bases). Germline assignment: CDR1 MGHDK and CDR2 SYGVNS. The CDR3 is made up of 15 amino acids. Trimming removed 2 bases from V and 3 bases from J, with 11 bases in between. The CDR3 spells CASSEAGRFYNEQFF. CDR3 bases: TGTGCCAGCAGTGAAGCGGGAAGGTTCTACAATGAGCAGTTCTTC.

This clone was detected only once. The chain recombines TRBV6-6 with TRBJ2-7; 10 positions match TRBD1. Germline assignment: CDR1 MNHNY and CDR2 SVGAGI (reference sequence). Trimming cost V 2 bases and J 2 bases; bases outside gene matches: 3. There are 15 residues in the CDR3. Here the CDR3 reads CASSYGTGVTYEQYF. In DNA, the CDR3 is TGTGCCAGCAGTTACGGGACAGGGGTAACCTACGAGCAGTACTTC.

J is TRBJ1-6 and V is TRBV9; 8 nucleotides match TRBD1. Germline V gene data show CDR1 as SGDLS and CDR2 as YYNGEE. Trimming at V came to 3 bases and at J to 10 bases, leaving 12 bases not matched to a gene. The CDR3 consists of 16 residues. DNA of the CDR3: TGTGCCAGCAGCGGACGACAGGGGTCGTTAGTATCACCCCTCCACTTT. Encoded protein: CASSGRQGSLVSPLHF. Drawing the rest from reference TRBV9 and TRBJ1-6, the complete variable domain is DSGVTQTPKHLITATGQRVTLRCSPRSGDLSVYWYQQSLDQGLQFLIQYYNGEERAKGNILERFSAQQFPDLHSELNLSSLELGDSALYFCASSGRQGSLVSPLHFGNGTRLTVT.

This clone appeared once. The rearrangement joins TRBV14 to TRBJ2-3; tentative D call: TRBD2 (5 bases). Looked up from germline, CDR1 is SGHDN and CDR2 is FVKESK. The V gene lost 4 bases and the J gene lost 8 bases, with 16 bases spanning the gap. This CDR3 has 14 amino acids. Written as DNA, the CDR3 is TGTGCCAGCAGCCGAGACGCCCAGGAGGCTACGCAGTATTTT. It specifies CASSRDAQEATQYF.

This clone appeared once. J is TRBJ2-3 and V is TRBV15; 9 bases line up with TRBD2. Looked up from germline, CDR1 is LNHNV and CDR2 is YYDKDF (reference sequence). V was clipped by 5 bases and J by 7 bases; unmatched bases: 10. This CDR3 has 15 amino acids. CDR3 coding DNA: TGTGCCACCAGCTCCCGGGCGGGAGGGGGAAATACGCAGTATTTT. This translates into CATSSRAGGGNTQYF. The variable domain in full, completed from reference TRBV15 and TRBJ2-3, reads DAMVIQNPRYQVTQFGKPVTLSCSQTLNHNVMYWYQQKSSQAPKLLFHYYDKDFNNEADTPDNFQSRRPNTSFCFLDIRSPGLGDTAMYLCATSSRAGGGNTQYFGPGTRLTVL.

This clone was seen only a few times. V and J are TRBV18 and TRBJ1-6, with D maybe TRBD1 (6 bases). V was shortened by 3 bases and J by 8 bases, with 17 bases between the two germline ends. The CDR3 is 16 amino acids. Germline CDR1 and CDR2: KGHSH and LQKENI. The CDR3 protein is CASSPVIQGADSPLHF. The CDR3 DNA reads TGTGCCAGCTCACCTGTCATACAGGGAGCGGATTCACCCCTCCACTTT.

This sequence joins TRBV6-4 and TRBJ2-1; TRBD2 matches 9 bases. V shed 4 bases, J shed 8 bases, and the junction held 9 bases outside the gene matches. Germline V lookup: CDR1 MRHNA, CDR2 SNTAGT. The CDR3 extends over 15 amino acids. CDR3 nucleotides: TGTGCCAGCAGTGTTGAGGCTAGCGGGGCGTATGAGCAGTTCTTC. Protein: CASSVEASGAYEQFF.

This chain joins TRBV28 and TRBJ1-1; 10 positions match TRBD1. Germline trimming cut 5 bases from V and 3 bases from J; bases unmatched to any gene: 6. The CDR3 contains 15 residues. Germline loops: CDR1 MDHEN, CDR2 SYDVKM. CDR3 DNA sequence: TGTGCCAGCAGTGCCGACAGGGGGCGTCACACTGAAGCTTTCTTT. It is translated as CASSADRGRHTEAFF.

The rearrangement links TRBV27 to TRBJ1-4, with 10 bases matching TRBD1. The J segment lost 6 bases and the V segment lost 6 bases, leaving 16 bases of the junction unmatched. The CDR3 runs to 18 residues. CDR1 and CDR2 from the germline V gene are MNHEY and SMNVEV (reference sequence). CDR3 sequence reads: CASRRGQGSGLVYEKLFF. CDR3 bases: TGTGCCAGCAGGCGGGGACAGGGGAGTGGGTTAGTGTATGAAAAACTGTTTTTT.

CDR3 DNA sequence: TGTGCCAGCAGTTTCAGCAGGGTTAACTATGGCTACACCTTC. This sequence encodes CASSFSRVNYGYTF. The chain joins TRBV28 to TRBJ1-2; maybe TRBD1 (5 bases). Per germline, CDR1 MDHEN and CDR2 SYDVKM. Trimming stripped 3 bases from V and 1 base from J, with 9 bases between. The CDR3 is made up of 14 amino acids.

The V call is TRBV9, the J call TRBJ1-3; D is unresolved. CDR1 and CDR2 from the germline V gene are SGDLS and YYNGEE. CDR3 size: 12 residues. V was clipped by 4 bases and J by 7 bases, with 9 bases between them. The CDR3 nucleotides read TGTGCCAGCAGCCCTCGGGGTAACACCATATATTTT. Its protein is CASSPRGNTIYF.

The chain links TRBV2 to TRBJ1-1; D uncertain. This CDR3 region has 13 residues. Germline CDR1 reads SNHLY; CDR2 reads FYNNEI. Trimming shortened V by 6 bases and J by 0 bases, and 8 bases separated the two germline ends. In DNA form, the CDR3 reads TGTGCCAGCAGGGCCCAGTTGAACACTGAAGCTTTCTTT. Amino acids: CASRAQLNTEAFF.

The J gene is TRBJ1-2, the V gene TRBV7-6, with 7 bases lining up with TRBD1. CDR1 SGHVS and CDR2 FNYEAQ come from the germline V gene. CDR3 length: 15 amino acids. The V and J ends lost 1 base and 0 bases, in that order; junction bases with no gene match: 2. The chain's CDR3 is CASSLGTGANYGYTF. The CDR3 bases are TGTGCCAGCAGCTTAGGGACAGGAGCTAACTATGGCTACACCTTC.

The V and J genes are TRBV30 and TRBJ2-5, with 10 bases matching TRBD2. The germline V gene encodes CDR1 GTSNPN and CDR2 SVGIG (reference sequence). J gave up 5 bases and V 0 bases, and 6 bases lay outside the gene matches. This CDR3 region has 15 residues. Here the CDR3 reads CAWSVKAGGGETQYF. In nucleotides, the CDR3 is TGTGCCTGGAGTGTAAAAGCGGGAGGGGGGGAGACCCAGTACTTC.

The chain recombines TRBV7-9 with TRBJ1-2; D not certain. CDR1 is SEHNR and CDR2 is FQNEAQ in the germline V gene (reference sequence). This CDR3 is built from 15 residues. V gave up 1 base and J gave up 4 bases, with 13 bases separating them. The CDR3: CASSLGLLSVYGYTF. For the CDR3, the DNA is TGTGCCAGCAGCTTAGGGCTACTAAGCGTCTATGGCTACACCTTC. Looking up the rest from reference TRBV7-9 and TRBJ1-2 gives the full variable domain: DTGVSQNPRHKITKRGQNVTFRCDPISEHNRLYWYRQTLGQGPEFLTYFQNEAQLEKSRLLSDRFSAERPKGSFSTLEIQRTEQGDSAMYLCASSLGLLSVYGYTFGSGTRLTVV.

This clone has a single count. The CDR3 region has the DNA TGTGCCAGCAGTTACTCGGACAGGGAACATACGCAGTATTTT. Translation gives CASSYSDREHTQYF. This sequence joins TRBV6-5 and TRBJ2-3, with 8 bases lining up with TRBD1. The V gene end was trimmed by 0 bases and the J gene end by 7 bases; junction bases not matched to a gene: 3. The germline V gene encodes CDR1 MNHEY and CDR2 SVGAGI. The CDR3 has 14 amino acids.

The rearrangement uses TRBV4-1 and TRBJ2-7, with 8 bases aligning to TRBD2. This CDR3 comprises 15 residues. Trimming took 4 bases from V and 4 from J; bases not matched to a gene: 9. CDR1 MGHRA and CDR2 YSYEKL come from the germline V gene. CDR3 nucleotides: TGCGCCAGCAGCCTGACCGGGACTAGACCTTACGAGCAGTACTTC. Protein: CASSLTGTRPYEQYF.

This clone appeared a single time. J is TRBJ1-6 and V is TRBV7-9; 10 positions match TRBD1. CDR1 is SEHNR and CDR2 is FQNEAQ in the germline V gene (reference sequence). V was pared by 5 bases and J by 5 bases, with 6 bases of the junction left unmatched. This CDR3 is built from 16 residues. CDR3 sequence: CASSTRTGGNNSPLHF. The CDR3 nucleotides are TGTGCCAGCAGCACACGGACAGGGGGGAATAATTCACCCCTCCACTTT. The variable domain in full, completed from reference TRBV7-9 and TRBJ1-6, reads DTGVSQNPRHKITKRGQNVTFRCDPISEHNRLYWYRQTLGQGPEFLTYFQNEAQLEKSRLLSDRFSAERPKGSFSTLEIQRTEQGDSAMYLCASSTRTGGNNSPLHFGNGTRLTVT.